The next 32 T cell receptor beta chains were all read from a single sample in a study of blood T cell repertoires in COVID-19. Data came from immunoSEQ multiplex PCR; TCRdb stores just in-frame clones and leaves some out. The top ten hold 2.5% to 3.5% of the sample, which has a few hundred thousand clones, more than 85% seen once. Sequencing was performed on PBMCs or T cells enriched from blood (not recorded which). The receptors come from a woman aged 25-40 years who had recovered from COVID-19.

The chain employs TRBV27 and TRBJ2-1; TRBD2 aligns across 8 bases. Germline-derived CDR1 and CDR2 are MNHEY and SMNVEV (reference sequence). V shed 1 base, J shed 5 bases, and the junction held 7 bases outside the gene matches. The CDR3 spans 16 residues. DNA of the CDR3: TGTGCCAGCAGTTTATGGGCTAGCGGGCTAAACAATGAGCAGTTCTTC. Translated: CASSLWASGLNNEQFF.

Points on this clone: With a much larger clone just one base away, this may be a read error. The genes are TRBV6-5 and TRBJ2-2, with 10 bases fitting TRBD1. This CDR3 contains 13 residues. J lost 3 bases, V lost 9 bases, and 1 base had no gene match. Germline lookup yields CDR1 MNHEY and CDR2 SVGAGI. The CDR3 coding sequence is TGTGCCAGTGGGACAGGGGACACCGGGGAGCTGTTTTTT. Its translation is CASGTGDTGELFF.

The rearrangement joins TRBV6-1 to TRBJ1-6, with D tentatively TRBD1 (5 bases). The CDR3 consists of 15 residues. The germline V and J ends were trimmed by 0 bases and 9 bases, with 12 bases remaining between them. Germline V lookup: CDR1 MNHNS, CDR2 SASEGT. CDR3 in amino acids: CASSEAQGGSSPLHF. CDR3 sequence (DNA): TGTGCCAGCAGTGAAGCGCAGGGCGGGAGTTCACCCCTCCACTTT.

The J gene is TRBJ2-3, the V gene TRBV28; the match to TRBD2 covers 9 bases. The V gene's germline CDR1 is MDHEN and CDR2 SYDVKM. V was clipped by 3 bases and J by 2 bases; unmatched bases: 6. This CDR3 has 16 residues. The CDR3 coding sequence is TGTGCCAGCAGTTTTGGGGGACTAGCCCTCACAGATACGCAGTATTTT. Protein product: CASSFGGLALTDTQYF. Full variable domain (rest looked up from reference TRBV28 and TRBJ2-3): DVKVTQSSRYLVKRTGEKVFLECVQDMDHENMFWYRQDPGLGLRLIYFSYDVKMKEKGDIPEGYSVSREKKERFSLILESASTNQTSMYLCASSFGGLALTDTQYFGPGTRLTVL.

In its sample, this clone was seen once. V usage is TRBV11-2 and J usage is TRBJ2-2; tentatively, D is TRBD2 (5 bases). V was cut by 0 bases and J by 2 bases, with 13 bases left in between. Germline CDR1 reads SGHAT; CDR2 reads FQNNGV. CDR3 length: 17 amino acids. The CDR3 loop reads CASSLELDFANTGELFF. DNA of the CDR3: TGTGCCAGCAGCTTAGAGCTGGACTTTGCCAACACCGGGGAGCTGTTTTTT.

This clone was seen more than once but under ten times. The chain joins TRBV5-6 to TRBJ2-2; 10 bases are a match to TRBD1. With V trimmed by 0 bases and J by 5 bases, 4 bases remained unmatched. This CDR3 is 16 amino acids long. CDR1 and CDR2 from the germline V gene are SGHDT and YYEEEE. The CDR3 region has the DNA TGTGCCAGCAGCTTGGCCGGGGGACAGGGGACCGGGGAGCTGTTTTTT. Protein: CASSLAGGQGTGELFF.

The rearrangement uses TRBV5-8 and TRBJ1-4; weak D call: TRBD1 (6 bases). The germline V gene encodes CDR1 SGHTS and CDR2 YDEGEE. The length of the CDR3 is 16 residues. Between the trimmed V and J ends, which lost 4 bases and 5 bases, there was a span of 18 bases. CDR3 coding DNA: TGTGCCAGCAGCGTAGACCTCCAGGGGTGGAATGAAAAACTGTTTTTT. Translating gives CASSVDLQGWNEKLFF.

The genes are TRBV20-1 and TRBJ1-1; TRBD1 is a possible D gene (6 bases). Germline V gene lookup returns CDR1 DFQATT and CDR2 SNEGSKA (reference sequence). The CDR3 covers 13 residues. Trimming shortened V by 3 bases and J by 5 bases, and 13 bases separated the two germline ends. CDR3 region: CSASRGRGTEAFF. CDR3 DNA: TGCAGTGCTAGTCGGGGCAGGGGAACTGAAGCTTTCTTT.

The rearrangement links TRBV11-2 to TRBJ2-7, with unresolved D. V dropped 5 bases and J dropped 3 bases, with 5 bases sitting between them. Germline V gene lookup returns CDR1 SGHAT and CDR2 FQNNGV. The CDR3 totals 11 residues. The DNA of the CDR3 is TGTGCCAGCAGCCAGAACTACGAGCAGTACTTC. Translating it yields CASSQNYEQYF. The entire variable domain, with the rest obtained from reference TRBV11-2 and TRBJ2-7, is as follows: EAGVAQSPRYKIIEKRQSVAFWCNPISGHATLYWYQQILGQGPKLLIQFQNNGVVDDSQLPKDRFSAERLKGVDSTLKIQPAKLEDSAVYLCASSQNYEQYFGPGTRLTVT.

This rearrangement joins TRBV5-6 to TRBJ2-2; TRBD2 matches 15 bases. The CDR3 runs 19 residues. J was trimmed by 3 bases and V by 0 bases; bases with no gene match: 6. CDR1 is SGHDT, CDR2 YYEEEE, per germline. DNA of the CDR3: TGTGCCAGCAGCTTGGAGGGGACTAGCGGGAGGCCGGACACCGGGGAGCTGTTTTTT. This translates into CASSLEGTSGRPDTGELFF.

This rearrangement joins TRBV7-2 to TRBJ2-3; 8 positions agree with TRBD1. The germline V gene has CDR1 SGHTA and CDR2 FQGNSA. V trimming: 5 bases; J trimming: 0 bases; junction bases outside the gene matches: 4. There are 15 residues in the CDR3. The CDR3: CASSRTGTSTDTQYF. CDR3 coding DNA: TGTGCCAGCAGCCGGACAGGGACTAGCACAGATACGCAGTATTTT.

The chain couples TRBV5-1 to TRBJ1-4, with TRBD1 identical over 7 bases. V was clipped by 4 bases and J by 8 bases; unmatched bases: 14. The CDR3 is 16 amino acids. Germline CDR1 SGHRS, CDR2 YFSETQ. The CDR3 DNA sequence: TGCGCCAGCAGCAACGGACAGGTTGGCCCCGGGGAAAAACTGTTTTTT. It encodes CASSNGQVGPGEKLFF.

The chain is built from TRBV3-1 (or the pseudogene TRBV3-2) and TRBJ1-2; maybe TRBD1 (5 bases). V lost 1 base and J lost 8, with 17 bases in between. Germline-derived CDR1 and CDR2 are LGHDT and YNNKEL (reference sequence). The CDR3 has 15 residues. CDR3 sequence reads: CASSQGLRGEEGYTF. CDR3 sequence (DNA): TGTGCCAGCAGCCAAGGTCTAAGAGGGGAGGAAGGCTACACCTTC.

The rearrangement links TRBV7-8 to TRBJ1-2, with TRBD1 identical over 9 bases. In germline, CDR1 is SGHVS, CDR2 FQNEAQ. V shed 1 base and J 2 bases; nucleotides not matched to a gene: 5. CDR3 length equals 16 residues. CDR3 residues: CASSLGGQGLNYGYTF. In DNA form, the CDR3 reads TGTGCCAGCAGCTTAGGGGGACAGGGTCTGAACTATGGCTACACCTTC.

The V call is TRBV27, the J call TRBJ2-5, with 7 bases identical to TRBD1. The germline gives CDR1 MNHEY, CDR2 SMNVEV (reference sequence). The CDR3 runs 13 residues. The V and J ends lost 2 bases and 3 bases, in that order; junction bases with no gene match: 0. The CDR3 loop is CASSLQGEETQYF. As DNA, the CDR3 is TGTGCCAGCAGTTTACAGGGGGAAGAGACCCAGTACTTC.

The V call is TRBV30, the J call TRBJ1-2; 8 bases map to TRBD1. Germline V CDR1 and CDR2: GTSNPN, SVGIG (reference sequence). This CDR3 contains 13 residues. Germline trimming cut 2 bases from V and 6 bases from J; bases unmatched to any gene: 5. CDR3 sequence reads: CAWSTTGGDGYTF. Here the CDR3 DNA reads TGTGCCTGGAGTACTACAGGGGGGGATGGCTACACCTTC.

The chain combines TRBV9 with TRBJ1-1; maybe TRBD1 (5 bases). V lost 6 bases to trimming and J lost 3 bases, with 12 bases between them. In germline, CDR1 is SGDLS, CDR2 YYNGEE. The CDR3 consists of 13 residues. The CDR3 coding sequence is TGTGCCAGCACCCGGACGGGGGACACTGAAGCTTTCTTT. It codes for CASTRTGDTEAFF.

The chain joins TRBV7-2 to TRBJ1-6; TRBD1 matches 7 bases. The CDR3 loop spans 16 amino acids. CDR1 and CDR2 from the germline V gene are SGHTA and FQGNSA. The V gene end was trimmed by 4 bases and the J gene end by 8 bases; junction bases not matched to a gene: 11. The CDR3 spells CASSSLDRDSDSPLHF. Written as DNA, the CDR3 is TGTGCCAGCAGCTCCTTGGACCGGGACAGCGATTCACCCCTCCACTTT.

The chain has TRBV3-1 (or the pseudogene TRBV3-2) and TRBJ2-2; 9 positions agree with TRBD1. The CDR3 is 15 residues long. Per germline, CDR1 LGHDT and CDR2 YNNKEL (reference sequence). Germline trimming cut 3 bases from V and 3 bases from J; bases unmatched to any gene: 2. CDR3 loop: CASSQGQGDTGELFF. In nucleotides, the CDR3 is TGTGCCAGCAGCCAGGGACAGGGAGACACCGGGGAGCTGTTTTTT.

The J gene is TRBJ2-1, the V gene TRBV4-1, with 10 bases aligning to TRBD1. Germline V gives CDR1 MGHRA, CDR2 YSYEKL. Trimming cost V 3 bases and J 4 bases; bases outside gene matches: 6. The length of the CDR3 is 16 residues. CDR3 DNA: TGCGCCAGCAGCCAGGTCGGGACAGGGGTTTACAATGAGCAGTTCTTC. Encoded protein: CASSQVGTGVYNEQFF.

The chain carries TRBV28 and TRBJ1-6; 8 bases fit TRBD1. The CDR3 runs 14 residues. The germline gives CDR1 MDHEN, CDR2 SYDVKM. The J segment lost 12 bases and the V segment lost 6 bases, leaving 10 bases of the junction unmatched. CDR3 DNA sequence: TGTGCCAGCAGCATGACAGGGGCGGGAGAACCCCTCCACTTT. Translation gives CASSMTGAGEPLHF.

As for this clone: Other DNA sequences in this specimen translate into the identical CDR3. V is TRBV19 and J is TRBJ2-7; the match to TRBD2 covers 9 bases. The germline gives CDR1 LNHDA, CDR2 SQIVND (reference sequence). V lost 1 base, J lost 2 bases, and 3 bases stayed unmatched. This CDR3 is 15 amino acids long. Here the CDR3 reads CASSIGLAGTYEQYF. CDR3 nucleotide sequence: TGTGCCAGTAGTATAGGCCTAGCGGGGACCTACGAGCAGTACTTC.

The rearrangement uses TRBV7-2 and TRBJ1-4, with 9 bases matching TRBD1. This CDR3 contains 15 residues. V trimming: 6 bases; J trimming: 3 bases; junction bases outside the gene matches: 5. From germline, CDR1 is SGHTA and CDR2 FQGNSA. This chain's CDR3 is CASSPGTGSNEKLFF. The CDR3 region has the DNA TGTGCCAGCAGTCCCGGGACAGGGTCTAATGAAAAACTGTTTTTT.

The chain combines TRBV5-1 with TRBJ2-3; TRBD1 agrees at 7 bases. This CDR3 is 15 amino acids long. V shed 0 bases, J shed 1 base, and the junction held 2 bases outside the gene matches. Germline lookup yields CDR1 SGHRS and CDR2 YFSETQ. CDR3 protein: CASSLATGGTDTQYF. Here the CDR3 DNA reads TGCGCCAGCAGCTTGGCCACAGGGGGCACAGATACGCAGTATTTT.

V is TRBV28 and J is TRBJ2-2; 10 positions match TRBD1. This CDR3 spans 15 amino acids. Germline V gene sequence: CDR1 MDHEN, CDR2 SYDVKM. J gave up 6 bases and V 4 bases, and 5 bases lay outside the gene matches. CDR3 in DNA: TGTGCCAGCAGTTCCGGGACAGGGGTGCCCGGGGAGCTGTTTTTT. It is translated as CASSSGTGVPGELFF.

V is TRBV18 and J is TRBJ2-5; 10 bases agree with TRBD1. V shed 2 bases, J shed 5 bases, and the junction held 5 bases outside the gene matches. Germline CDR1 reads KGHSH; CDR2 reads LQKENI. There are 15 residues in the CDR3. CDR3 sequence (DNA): TGTGCCAGCTCACCATTGGGACAGGGGCAGGAGACCCAGTACTTC. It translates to CASSPLGQGQETQYF.

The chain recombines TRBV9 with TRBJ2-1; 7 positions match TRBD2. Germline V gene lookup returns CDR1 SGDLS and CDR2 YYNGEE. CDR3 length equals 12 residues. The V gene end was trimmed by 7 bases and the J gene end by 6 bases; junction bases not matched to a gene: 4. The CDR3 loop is CASSTGGNEQFF. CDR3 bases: TGTGCCAGCTCAACGGGGGGCAATGAGCAGTTCTTC. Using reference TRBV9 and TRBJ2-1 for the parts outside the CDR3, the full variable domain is DSGVTQTPKHLITATGQRVTLRCSPRSGDLSVYWYQQSLDQGLQFLIQYYNGEERAKGNILERFSAQQFPDLHSELNLSSLELGDSALYFCASSTGGNEQFFGPGTRLTVL.

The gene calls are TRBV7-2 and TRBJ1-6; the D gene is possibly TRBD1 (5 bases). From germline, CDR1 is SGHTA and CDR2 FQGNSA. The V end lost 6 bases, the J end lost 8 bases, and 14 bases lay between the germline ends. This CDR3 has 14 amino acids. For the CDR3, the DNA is TGTGCCAGCAGTTATCAGGGTACTGATTCACCCCTCCACTTT. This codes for CASSYQGTDSPLHF.

The CDR3 loop is CATRGAGAGANVLTF. The CDR3 DNA sequence: TGTGCCACCCGGGGCGCAGGGGCTGGGGCCAACGTCCTGACTTTC. The chain recombines TRBV2 with TRBJ2-6; weak D call: TRBD1 (6 bases). V was clipped by 10 bases and J by 2 bases, with 15 bases between them. This CDR3 is built from 15 residues. In germline, CDR1 is SNHLY, CDR2 FYNNEI.

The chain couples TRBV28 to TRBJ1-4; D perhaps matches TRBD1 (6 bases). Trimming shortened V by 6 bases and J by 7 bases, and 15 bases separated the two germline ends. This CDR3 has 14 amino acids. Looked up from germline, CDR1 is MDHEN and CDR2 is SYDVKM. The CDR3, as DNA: TGTGCCAGCAGCTCGGCAGGGGTGGTTGAAAAACTGTTTTTT. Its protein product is CASSSAGVVEKLFF.

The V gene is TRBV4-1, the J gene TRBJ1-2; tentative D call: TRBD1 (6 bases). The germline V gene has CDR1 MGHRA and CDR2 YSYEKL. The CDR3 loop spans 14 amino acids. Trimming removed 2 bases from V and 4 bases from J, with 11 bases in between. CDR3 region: CASSQNTGSYGYTF. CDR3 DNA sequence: TGCGCCAGCAGCCAAAATACAGGGAGCTATGGCTACACCTTC.

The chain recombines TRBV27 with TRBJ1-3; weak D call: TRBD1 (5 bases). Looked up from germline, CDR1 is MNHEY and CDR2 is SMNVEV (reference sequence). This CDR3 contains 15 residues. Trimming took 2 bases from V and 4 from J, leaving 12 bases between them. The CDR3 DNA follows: TGTGCCAGCAGTTTAGCGGGGCGCGGCGGAAACACCATATATTTT. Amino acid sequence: CASSLAGRGGNTIYF.